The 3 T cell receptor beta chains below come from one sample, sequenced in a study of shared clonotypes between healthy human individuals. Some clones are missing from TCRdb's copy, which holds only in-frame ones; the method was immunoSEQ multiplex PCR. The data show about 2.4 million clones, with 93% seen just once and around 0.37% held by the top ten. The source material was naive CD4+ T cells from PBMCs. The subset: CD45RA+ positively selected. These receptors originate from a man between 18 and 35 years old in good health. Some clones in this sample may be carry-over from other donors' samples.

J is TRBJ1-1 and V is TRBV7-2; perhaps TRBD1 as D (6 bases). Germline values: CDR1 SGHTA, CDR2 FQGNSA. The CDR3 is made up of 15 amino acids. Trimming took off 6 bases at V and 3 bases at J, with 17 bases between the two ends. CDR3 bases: TGTGCCAGCAGATGGGACACGTTACTTTACACTGAAGCTTTCTTT. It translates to CASRWDTLLYTEAFF.

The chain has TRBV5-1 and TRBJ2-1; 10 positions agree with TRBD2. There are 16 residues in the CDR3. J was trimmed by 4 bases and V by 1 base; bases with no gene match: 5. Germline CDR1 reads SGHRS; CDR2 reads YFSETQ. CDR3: CASSLQISGGYNEQFF. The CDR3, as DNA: TGCGCCAGCAGCTTGCAAATTAGCGGGGGGTACAATGAGCAGTTCTTC.

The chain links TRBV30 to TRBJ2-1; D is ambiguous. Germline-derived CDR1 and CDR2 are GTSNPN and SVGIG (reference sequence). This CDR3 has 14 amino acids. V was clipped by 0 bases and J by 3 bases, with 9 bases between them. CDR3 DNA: TGTGCCTGGAGTGTACTTGGGCTCTACAATGAGCAGTTCTTC. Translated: CAWSVLGLYNEQFF.